Below, 15 T cell receptor beta chains from the same sample are listed, as sequenced in a study of T cell changes during pregnancy in multiple sclerosis. The protocol was immunoSEQ multiplex PCR, while the TCRdb copy is restricted to in-frame clones and leaves out a portion. Seen here are about 39,000 clones, 75% to 95% observed once, and the top ten hold over 0.3%. The input for sequencing was CD4+ T cells from peripheral blood mononuclear cells, taken in the third trimester of pregnancy. The receptors stem from a female donor in good health, enrolled as a control in a pregnancy study.

The chain links TRBV5-1 to TRBJ2-7, with D possibly being TRBD1 (6 bases). There are 14 residues in the CDR3. Per germline, CDR1 SGHRS and CDR2 YFSETQ. Trimming cost V 5 bases and J 3 bases, with 15 bases left between them. CDR3 sequence reads: CASRSQGWSYEQYF. Written as DNA, the CDR3 is TGCGCCAGCAGATCACAGGGATGGAGCTACGAGCAGTACTTC.

The chain recombines TRBV28 with TRBJ2-7, with D perhaps TRBD2 (5 bases). Germline V gene data show CDR1 as MDHEN and CDR2 as SYDVKM. This CDR3 region has 16 residues. The V end was cut by 4 bases, the J end by 7 bases, with 23 bases between. CDR3 sequence (DNA): TGTGCCAGCAGTTCTCCCGGAGGTGGCAGAATACGTGAGCAGTACTTC. Translating it yields CASSSPGGGRIREQYF.

The chain carries TRBV19 and TRBJ2-7, with TRBD2 matching over 9 bases. The CDR3 sequence is 14 residues long. Germline V gene lookup returns CDR1 LNHDA and CDR2 SQIVND (reference sequence). Losses at the gene ends were 6 bases for V and 4 bases for J; bases not matched to a gene: 7. CDR3 amino acids: CASSQVAGAYEQYF. The CDR3 region has the DNA TGTGCCAGTAGCCAGGTAGCGGGAGCTTACGAGCAGTACTTC.

V usage is TRBV6-1 and J usage is TRBJ1-1; 8 nucleotides match TRBD1. J lost 5 bases, V lost 8 bases, and 10 bases had no gene match. The CDR3 contains 14 residues. Looked up from germline, CDR1 is MNHNS and CDR2 is SASEGT. CDR3 protein: CASFFRGRMTEAFF. The CDR3 nucleotides read TGTGCCAGCTTTTTCAGGGGGCGCATGACTGAAGCTTTCTTT.

This chain joins TRBV19 and TRBJ2-1, with 12 bases identical to TRBD2. This CDR3 spans 15 amino acids. With V trimmed by 5 bases and J by 8 bases, 7 bases remained unmatched. Germline CDR1 and CDR2: LNHDA and SQIVND (reference sequence). Here the CDR3 DNA reads TGTGCCAGTAGTGTGACTAGCGGGGGTAGCTATGAGCAGTTCTTC. Translation gives CASSVTSGGSYEQFF.

V is TRBV28 and J is TRBJ2-3; D remains ambiguous. The CDR3 loop spans 12 amino acids. Germline V CDR1 and CDR2: MDHEN, SYDVKM. V gave up 7 bases and J gave up 2 bases, with 7 bases separating them. The CDR3 nucleotides read TGTGCCAGCACCGACTTCACAGATACGCAGTATTTT. Protein product: CASTDFTDTQYF.

CDR3 in DNA: TGTGCCACCAGCAGAGCGGTTGGTAACACCGGGGAGCTGTTTTTT. Its protein is CATSRAVGNTGELFF. This chain connects TRBV15 to TRBJ2-2; D ambiguous. This CDR3 region has 15 residues. Deletions cut 1 base from V and 2 bases from J, with 8 bases between. Germline V gene data show CDR1 as LNHNV and CDR2 as YYDKDF (reference sequence).

The chain has TRBV30 and TRBJ1-5; tentatively, D is TRBD1 (5 bases). V was pared by 3 bases and J by 6 bases, with 15 bases between. Germline V gene sequence: CDR1 GTSNPN, CDR2 SVGIG (reference sequence). The CDR3 runs to 14 residues. Written as DNA, the CDR3 is TGTGCCTGGAGCGTCCCAGGGAGGCGTCAGCCCCAGCATTTT. The encoded protein is CAWSVPGRRQPQHF.

The rearrangement joins TRBV27 to TRBJ2-7; D perhaps matches TRBD2 (5 bases). V was cut by 2 bases and J by 4 bases, with 15 bases left in between. This CDR3 spans 15 amino acids. Per germline, CDR1 MNHEY and CDR2 SMNVEV (reference sequence). CDR3 residues: CASSLQADARYEQYF. CDR3 sequence (DNA): TGTGCCAGCAGTTTACAAGCGGACGCACGATACGAGCAGTACTTC.

The chain recombines TRBV7-8 with TRBJ2-7; maybe TRBD2 (6 bases). Germline V gene sequence: CDR1 SGHVS, CDR2 FQNEAQ. This CDR3 has 13 residues. V dropped 5 bases and J dropped 5 bases, with 13 bases sitting between them. The DNA of the CDR3 is TGTGCCAGCAGCCCCCGGAGGGCCGACGAGCAGTACTTC. Its protein product is CASSPRRADEQYF.

On this clone: One end of the junction varies from germline; a read error may be responsible. This chain joins TRBV25-1 and TRBJ1-2; D is undetermined. CDR3 length equals 15 residues. Germline assignment: CDR1 MGHDK and CDR2 SYGVNS. CDR3 DNA: TGTGCCAGCAGTGAATTTGCCCTCCCCCCCCGAAGCCAAGCATTC. This translates into CASSEFALPPRSQAF.

The chain has TRBV5-1 and TRBJ1-1; D remains unclear. This CDR3 spans 11 amino acids. Per the germline V gene, CDR1 is SGHRS and CDR2 is YFSETQ. Trimming cost V 7 bases and J 2 bases, with 6 bases left between them. The CDR3 nucleotides are TGCGCCAGCCGGAGCAACACTGAAGCTTTCTTT. Its protein product is CASRSNTEAFF.

CDR3 in amino acids: CASNIGGMDSPLHF. CDR3 DNA: TGTGCCAGCAACATAGGGGGCATGGATTCACCCCTCCACTTT. The chain joins TRBV6-5 to TRBJ1-6, with TRBD1 matching over 7 bases. The CDR3 is 14 amino acids. The V gene's germline CDR1 is MNHEY and CDR2 SVGAGI. After removal of 7 bases from V and 8 bases from J, the junction contained 8 bases not matched to a gene.

The V and J genes are TRBV18 and TRBJ2-3, with D maybe TRBD2 (6 bases). Germline CDR1 and CDR2: KGHSH and LQKENI. This CDR3 is built from 17 residues. V shed 4 bases and J shed 11 bases, with 28 bases lying between them. The CDR3 loop reads CASSLVSGEASGEGQYF. CDR3 sequence (DNA): TGTGCCAGCTCACTGGTTAGCGGAGAGGCCTCTGGAGAAGGGCAGTATTTT.

The chain couples TRBV27 to TRBJ1-1, with D possibly being TRBD1 (6 bases). Trimming removed 4 bases from V and 9 bases from J, with 15 bases in between. This CDR3 has 13 residues. CDR1 and CDR2 (germline): MNHEY, SMNVEV (reference sequence). As DNA, the CDR3 is TGTGCCAGCAGTTCCCCCTCACAGGGCAAAGCTTTCTTT. Translating it yields CASSSPSQGKAFF.